The 29 T cell receptor beta chains below come from one sample, sequenced in a study of T cells in Graves' hyperthyroidism and ophthalmopathy. RNA transcripts gave rise to amplified TCR beta CDR3 regions. A set of HTBI primers served as the primers for a first-round RT-PCR of the TCR CDR3. TCRdb called the multiplex PCR reads again in MiXCR, with one record for every CDR3 protein. The profile shows 150,000 or so distinct CDR3 sequences, 9.4% of them singletons. The material sequenced was blood. The receptors were sampled from a woman between 18 and 29 years old with Graves' hyperthyroidism that later progressed to Graves' ophthalmopathy.

There are many counts of this clonotype. The gene calls are TRBV27 and TRBJ2-1; 11 bases line up with TRBD2. J gave up 7 bases and V 2 bases, and 7 bases lay outside the gene matches. Germline assignment: CDR1 MNHEY and CDR2 SMNVEV (reference sequence). The CDR3 covers 16 residues. CDR3 DNA: TGTGCCAGCAGTTTAGGAACTAGCGGGAGTGGGAATGAGCAGTTCTTC. Translated, it gives CASSLGTSGSGNEQFF.

This clonotype was detected only a few times. The gene calls are TRBV9 and TRBJ2-2, with TRBD1 identical over 9 bases. The CDR3 totals 21 residues. The V gene end was trimmed by 6 bases and the J gene end by 4 bases; junction bases not matched to a gene: 25. Germline-derived CDR1 and CDR2 are SGDLS and YYNGEE. DNA of the CDR3: TGTGCCAGCACCGGTACCGTTTCTACCGGGACAGGGACCCGAAGCACCGGGGAGCTGTTTTTT. It is translated as CASTGTVSTGTGTRSTGELFF.

This clonotype was seen repeatedly, ten times or more. The J gene is TRBJ2-5, the V gene TRBV19; 12 bases align to TRBD2. The CDR3 loop spans 16 amino acids. Germline loops: CDR1 LNHDA, CDR2 SQIVND (reference sequence). The trim removed 5 bases at V and 2 bases at J, leaving 6 bases unmatched. CDR3 nucleotides: TGTGCCAGTAGTTTCAGACTAGCGGGAGCGCAAGAGACCCAGTACTTC. It encodes CASSFRLAGAQETQYF.

At least ten counts were recorded for this clonotype. This chain connects TRBV7-9 to TRBJ2-7; D remains unclear. The CDR3 totals 13 residues. Germline CDR1 is SEHNR and CDR2 is FQNEAQ (reference sequence). V was trimmed by 5 bases and J by 6 bases, leaving 14 bases between them. The CDR3 nucleotides read TGTGCCAGCAGCCCCTCCCCGGACGCCGAGCAGTACTTC. Translation: CASSPSPDAEQYF.

The V gene is TRBV7-6, the J gene TRBJ2-3; D is unclear. Germline values: CDR1 SGHVS, CDR2 FNYEAQ. CDR3 length equals 14 residues. Trimming shortened V by 3 bases and J by 0 bases, and 7 bases separated the two germline ends. CDR3 sequence: CASSFLQSTDTQYF. DNA of the CDR3: TGTGCCAGCAGCTTTTTACAAAGCACAGATACGCAGTATTTT. Combining the CDR3 with reference TRBV7-6 and TRBJ2-3 gives the whole variable domain GAGVSQSPRYKVTKRGQDVALRCDPISGHVSLYWYRQALGQGPEFLTYFNYEAQQDKSGLPNDRFSAERPEGSISTLTIQRTEQRDSAMYRCASSFLQSTDTQYFGPGTRLTVL.

The chain carries TRBV20-1 and TRBJ2-1; possibly TRBD2 for D (6 bases). The V end was cut by 4 bases, the J end by 6 bases, with 25 bases between. CDR3 length: 17 amino acids. Germline-derived CDR1 and CDR2 are DFQATT and SNEGSKA (reference sequence). The CDR3 loop is CSAIQGLTPIWSNEQFF. CDR3 sequence (DNA): TGCAGTGCTATTCAAGGACTAACCCCTATTTGGAGCAATGAGCAGTTCTTC.

This clonotype was recorded many times. This sequence joins TRBV12-3 or TRBV12-4 and TRBJ2-2; TRBD1 is a possible D gene (5 bases). V gave up 8 bases and J gave up 7 bases, with 17 bases separating them. This CDR3 is 14 amino acids long. CDR3 in DNA: TGTGCCAGCCTATTAAGGGCCGGACACGGGGAGCTGTTTTTT. Translating it yields CASLLRAGHGELFF.

The sample holds a few counts of this clonotype. The V call is TRBV20-1, the J call TRBJ1-5, with no clear D. The CDR3 length is 15 residues. Trimming stripped 0 bases from V and 0 bases from J, with 9 bases between. Germline lookup yields CDR1 DFQATT and CDR2 SNEGSKA (reference sequence). CDR3 sequence: CSARDRRNSNQPQHF. The CDR3 DNA sequence: TGCAGTGCTAGAGACAGGCGGAATAGCAATCAGCCCCAGCATTTT.

This clonotype appeared many times. V is TRBV7-2 and J is TRBJ2-1; maybe TRBD2 (5 bases). In germline, CDR1 is SGHTA, CDR2 FQGNSA. The CDR3 length is 19 residues. The ends were cut back, 1 base at V and 1 base at J, with 20 bases in the middle. The DNA for the CDR3 is TGTGCCAGCAGCTTAGATCCGGGATGGGGTCTTGAGTCCTACAATGAGCAGTTCTTC. Protein: CASSLDPGWGLESYNEQFF.

This clonotype was seen many times. The J gene is TRBJ1-6, the V gene TRBV28; 9 positions match TRBD1. V was clipped by 5 bases and J by 10 bases; unmatched bases: 6. Per germline, CDR1 MDHEN and CDR2 SYDVKM. The length of the CDR3 is 14 residues. The CDR3 protein is CASSPRTGESPLHF. CDR3 coding DNA: TGTGCCAGCAGTCCGAGGACAGGGGAGTCACCCCTCCACTTT.

The chain links TRBV5-4 to TRBJ2-2; 14 bases are shared with TRBD2. The CDR3 covers 15 residues. The germline V gene encodes CDR1 SGHNT and CDR2 YYREEE (reference sequence). Losses at the gene ends were 4 bases for V and 8 bases for J; bases not matched to a gene: 4. The CDR3 spells CASSDGLAGGGELFF. CDR3 in DNA: TGTGCCAGCAGCGACGGACTAGCGGGAGGTGGGGAGCTGTTTTTT.

This clonotype was observed at least ten times. This chain links TRBV27 with TRBJ2-2; 13 bases map to TRBD2. Trimming took 4 bases from V and 8 from J; bases not matched to a gene: 4. This CDR3 has 15 residues. Germline CDR1 reads MNHEY; CDR2 reads SMNVEV (reference sequence). CDR3: CASSYLTSGGGELFF. CDR3 nucleotides: TGTGCCAGCAGTTACCTGACTAGCGGGGGGGGGGAGCTGTTTTTT.

This clonotype was picked up many times. The chain carries TRBV11-2 and TRBJ2-7, with a weak D call TRBD2 (5 bases). This CDR3 has 14 residues. Germline lookup yields CDR1 SGHAT and CDR2 FQNNGV. V was cut by 5 bases and J by 7 bases, with 18 bases left in between. The CDR3 DNA reads TGTGCCAGCAGCACACCAGCCAGAGGGCAGGAGCAGTACTTC. Translated: CASSTPARGQEQYF.

The V and J genes are TRBV10-3 and TRBJ2-1; TRBD2 might be the D (6 bases). V lost 3 bases and J lost 3, with 15 bases in between. The germline gives CDR1 ENHRY, CDR2 SYGVKD. The CDR3 is 16 residues long. In DNA form, the CDR3 reads TGTGCCATCAGTGACCCTGGGGGACTTTACTACAATGAGCAGTTCTTC. This gives the protein CAISDPGGLYYNEQFF.

This clonotype was seen ten or more times. The chain uses TRBV11-3 and TRBJ2-1; TRBD2 matches 8 bases. J was trimmed by 5 bases and V by 5 bases; bases with no gene match: 11. Germline V gives CDR1 SGHNT, CDR2 YENEEA. CDR3 length: 16 residues. The CDR3 loop is CASSPSTSGPDNEQFF. The CDR3 DNA reads TGTGCCAGCAGCCCCTCTACTAGCGGACCTGACAATGAGCAGTTCTTC.

At least ten counts were recorded for this clonotype. The chain combines TRBV30 with TRBJ2-6; D remains ambiguous. Germline V lookup: CDR1 GTSNPN, CDR2 SVGIG (reference sequence). The CDR3 has 14 residues. The V gene lost 0 bases and the J gene lost 1 base, with 4 bases spanning the gap. The DNA of the CDR3 is TGTGCCTGGAGTGTGGGGTCTGGGGCCAACGTCCTGACTTTC. Protein: CAWSVGSGANVLTF.

This clonotype was observed many times. The rearrangement joins TRBV12-3 or TRBV12-4 to TRBJ1-2, with 9 nucleotides matching TRBD1. Losses at the gene ends were 6 bases for V and 8 bases for J; bases not matched to a gene: 10. The CDR3 consists of 14 residues. CDR3 nucleotide sequence: TGTGCCAGCAGCTTACAGGGGGCCCTATACGGCTACACCTTC. The encoded protein is CASSLQGALYGYTF.

This clonotype was seen repeatedly, ten times or more. This sequence joins TRBV18 and TRBJ1-1; 8 bases are a match to TRBD1. The CDR3 spans 16 residues. Trimming took 1 base from V and 6 from J; bases not matched to a gene: 10. The germline V gene has CDR1 KGHSH and CDR2 LQKENI. DNA for the CDR3: TGTGCCAGCTCACCACGGATAGGACAGGGCCATGCTGAAGCTTTCTTT. Residues: CASSPRIGQGHAEAFF.

This clonotype was seen at least ten times. For the CDR3, the DNA is TGTGCCAGCAGTGAAGCGGGGGGGCTTCGAGAGACCCAGTACTTC. As protein: CASSEAGGLRETQYF. The chain links TRBV2 to TRBJ2-5; D may be TRBD2 (7 bases). Germline assignment: CDR1 SNHLY and CDR2 FYNNEI. With 0 bases removed from V and 4 bases from J, the gap between germline ends came to 12 bases. The CDR3 loop spans 15 amino acids.

The chain couples TRBV3-1 to TRBJ1-2; D is unresolved. The CDR3 spans 13 residues. Looked up from germline, CDR1 is LGHDT and CDR2 is YNNKEL (reference sequence). Trimming shortened V by 0 bases and J by 5 bases, and 7 bases separated the two germline ends. The CDR3: CASSQDDGYGYTF. CDR3 coding DNA: TGTGCCAGCAGCCAAGACGACGGTTATGGCTACACCTTC.

This clonotype was counted at least ten times. The V call is TRBV11-3, the J call TRBJ2-1, with 10 positions matching TRBD2. The ends lost 5 bases at V and 8 bases at J; junction bases unmatched: 12. Germline V gene sequence: CDR1 SGHNT, CDR2 YENEEA. The CDR3 consists of 16 residues. The DNA for the CDR3 is TGTGCCAGCAGCGAGGAAAGCGGGAGGGCCGGGGATGAGCAGTTCTTC. This encodes CASSEESGRAGDEQFF.

Comments on this clonotype: A much larger clone is a single base away; this may be a read error. The chain couples TRBV27 to TRBJ2-1; 7 positions match TRBD1. J was trimmed by 10 bases and V by 3 bases; bases with no gene match: 12. Germline CDR1 and CDR2: MNHEY and SMNVEV (reference sequence). The CDR3 length is 15 residues. The CDR3 nucleotides read TGTGCCAGCAGTTTCCAATCGACAGGGATGAACGAGCAGTTCTTC. Encoded protein: CASSFQSTGMNEQFF.

The sample holds many counts of this clonotype. This chain's CDR3 is CSARSTIRRVLNQPQHF. For the CDR3, the DNA is TGCAGTGCTAGATCCACTATTCGAAGGGTTTTAAATCAGCCCCAGCATTTT. V and J are TRBV20-1 and TRBJ1-5, with D uncertain. Germline lookup yields CDR1 DFQATT and CDR2 SNEGSKA (reference sequence). V gave up 2 bases and J gave up 4 bases, with 21 bases separating them. The CDR3 runs to 17 residues.

This clonotype was counted many times. The chain uses TRBV27 and TRBJ2-2; 10 positions match TRBD1. CDR3 length: 18 amino acids. Germline assignment: CDR1 MNHEY and CDR2 SMNVEV (reference sequence). With V trimmed by 7 bases and J by 6 bases, 17 bases remained unmatched. The CDR3 is CASTLDRGSSLRAGELFF. DNA of the CDR3: TGTGCCAGCACCTTGGACAGGGGGTCGAGCTTGAGAGCCGGGGAGCTGTTTTTT.

A few counts support this clonotype. This chain connects TRBV18 to TRBJ1-6; TRBD1 aligns across 9 bases. Trimming cost V 2 bases and J 10 bases; bases outside gene matches: 6. Germline V lookup: CDR1 KGHSH, CDR2 LQKENI. The CDR3 covers 15 residues. In DNA form, the CDR3 reads TGTGCCAGCTCACCATTGGGACAGGGCGAGTCACCCCTCCACTTT. Amino acids: CASSPLGQGESPLHF.

This clonotype has a count of ten or more. The V gene is TRBV28, the J gene TRBJ1-1, with TRBD1 identical over 11 bases. CDR3 length: 15 residues. Germline V gene data show CDR1 as MDHEN and CDR2 as SYDVKM. The CDR3 nucleotides are TGTGCGACCACCGGGACAGGGGGAAGCATCGCTGAAGCTTTCTTT. It specifies CATTGTGGSIAEAFF. The whole variable domain, remainder taken from reference TRBV28 and TRBJ1-1, is DVKVTQSSRYLVKRTGEKVFLECVQDMDHENMFWYRQDPGLGLRLIYFSYDVKMKEKGDIPEGYSVSREKKERFSLILESASTNQTSMYLCATTGTGGSIAEAFFGQGTRLTVV.

This clonotype occurred a few times. The V gene is TRBV20-1, the J gene TRBJ2-5; D remains ambiguous. Germline loops: CDR1 DFQATT, CDR2 SNEGSKA (reference sequence). The length of the CDR3 is 15 residues. V lost 2 bases and J 5 bases, leaving 18 bases between the germline ends. CDR3 amino acids: CSARIRLVSKETQYF. CDR3 sequence (DNA): TGCAGTGCTAGAATCCGACTGGTGTCAAAGGAGACCCAGTACTTC.

The chain employs TRBV19 and TRBJ1-5; 7 nucleotides match TRBD1. The J segment lost 3 bases and the V segment lost 1 base, leaving 12 bases of the junction unmatched. Germline CDR1 is LNHDA and CDR2 is SQIVND (reference sequence). This CDR3 has 18 amino acids. CDR3 loop: CASSIGASRGLYNQPQHF. The CDR3 DNA reads as TGTGCCAGTAGTATAGGGGCGTCGAGGGGGCTATACAATCAGCCCCAGCATTTT. The whole variable domain, remainder taken from reference TRBV19 and TRBJ1-5, is DGGITQSPKYLFRKEGQNVTLSCEQNLNHDAMYWYRQDPGQGLRLIYYSQIVNDFQKGDIAEGYSVSREKKESFPLTVTSAQKNPTAFYLCASSIGASRGLYNQPQHFGDGTRLSIL.

There are many counts of this clonotype. The V gene is TRBV20-1, the J gene TRBJ2-1; 8 bases align to TRBD2. This CDR3 is built from 16 residues. Trimming took 0 bases from V and 9 from J; bases not matched to a gene: 13. Germline V lookup: CDR1 DFQATT, CDR2 SNEGSKA (reference sequence). The CDR3 DNA follows: TGCAGTGCTAGAGATAAGACGGGGGGGCCTCTAGGTGAGCAGTTCTTC. It is translated as CSARDKTGGPLGEQFF.